This TCR beta chain was sequenced during a study of vaccination effects on CD4 cells after COVID-19 (dated by TCRdb to 2021 to 2024). A note on the overall study: Three convalescent patients were sampled early (day +14) and late (day +241, +227, +161 respectively) after vaccination. Across the study, the median time from the second dose to post-vaccine sampling was 72 days (range 14 to 241). The study compared SARS-CoV-2 spike-specific CD4+ TCR repertoires before and after mRNA vaccination in COVID-19 convalescent patients and infection-naive vaccine recipients. The full study included approximately nine COVID-19 convalescent patients and a few SARS-CoV-2-naive healthy vaccine recipients. In the study, cultures from other donors were sequenced using the Oncomine TCR Beta short-read assay on an Illumina iSeq 100.

Libraries were constructed by the immunoSEQ multiplex PCR assay. TCR beta CDR3 sequencing was performed on DNA from the cultured, isolated CD4+ T cells. In the original analysis: Non-productive TCR sequences were discarded, and reads were trimmed to the CDR3 region, with only CDR3s of 7 or more amino acids retained. The MANAFEST web app was used to identify antigen-specific clonotypes by comparing expansion in peptide wells with expansion in reference cultures. To be called positive, a clone needed expansion at FDR<0.05 compared with the reference and with all other wells, an odds ratio greater than 5, and a frequency greater than 0.1% in two replicate wells. A clonotype was called cross-reactive if it was significantly expanded both in SARS-CoV-2 spike wells and in at least one common cold coronavirus spike condition. CDR3 similarity was assessed by Levenshtein distance using the stringdist R package, and unrooted trees were constructed with ape in R 3.6.1. TCRdb limited this immuneACCESS table to in-frame rearrangements with V and J called. A share of clones is missing; checked studies link under half to unresolved V genes, and the rest is unexplained. V and J calls and clone size come straight from that table; D and trimming were deduced from the DNA. The sample includes more than 15,000 clones, with around 80% observed a single time. Together, the top ten hold 20% to 25% of the sample.

From V the trimming removes 4 bases and from J it removes 2 bases, while the gene matches leave 9 bases of the junction unaccounted for. The CDR3 starts with the cysteine, ends with the phenylalanine, and has 18 residues. The retained sequence is limited to the CDR3, 54 bases, with the frame set at the first base. The germline V gene yields SNHLY for CDR1 and FYNNEI for CDR2. In the ViraFEST assay, PBMC were stimulated with viral peptide pools, and TCR sequencing was then used to find antigen-specific CD4+ T cell clonotypes based on their expansion. After approximately 11 days of culture, CD4+ T cells were isolated with the EasySep CD4+ T cell isolation kit. PCR-confirmed SARS-CoV-2 infection had occurred in convalescent patients between March and December 2020, before the Alpha, Beta and Delta variants emerged in the United States. Two doses of either the BNT162b2 or the mRNA-1273 mRNA SARS-CoV-2 vaccine were administered to participants. Each well held under 2.5 million PBMC cultured in IMDM containing around 5.1% human AB serum, 8.5 to 10 IU/ml IL-2 and gentamicin, along with approximately 10 ug/ml peptides. Half of the culture medium was replaced with fresh IL-2-containing medium on days 3 and 7. Unless otherwise noted, each peptide stimulation condition was cultured in triplicate wells. PBMC were separated from whole blood using Ficoll-Paque Plus gradient centrifugation and were then either cryopreserved at -140C or used fresh. The overlapping peptide pools covered the spike proteins of SARS-CoV-2 as well as those of the common cold coronaviruses HCoV-NL63, HCoV-OC43 and HCoV-229E. The QIAamp micro DNA kit was used to extract genomic DNA from the cultured CD4+ T cells.

Note on this clone: The target of this receptor is not known. Base qualities are missing; no much larger clone stands one base away.

What the authors observed across the whole study: Clones induced by infection and clones induced by vaccination both contracted markedly at late timepoints after vaccination, which fits with T cell responses waning over time. In convalescent patients, the post-vaccine spike-reactive repertoire was composed mainly of new vaccine-induced clones that were largely distinct from infection-induced clones. Only a small number of convalescent patients were included, and no early post-infection timepoints were available, which limited the study.

The sequencing here drew on CD4+ T cells from PBMCs cultured with SARS-CoV-2 spike peptides, taken after COVID-19 vaccination. The cell subset or site label on this specimen signifies: SARS-CoV-2 spike overlapping peptide pool stimulation. This receptor was identified in a human donor who had a prior SARS-CoV-2 infection. Rearrangement joined TRBV2 to TRBJ1-3; TRBD1 agrees with 12 junctional bases. The CDR3 loop reads CASSAPGTGGAAGNTIYF. DNA sequence: TGTGCCAGCAGTGCGCCCGGGACAGGGGGCGCCGCTGGAAACACCATATATTTT.